This T cell receptor (beta chain) was profiled in a study of shared clonotypes between healthy human individuals. The CDR3 extends over 13 amino acids. Per germline, CDR1 LNHDA and CDR2 SQIVND (reference sequence). V lost 8 bases, J lost 5 bases, and 15 bases lay in between. Profiled with immunoSEQ multiplex PCR; TCRdb holds only in-frame clones, not every one. The sample holds about 600,000 clones, approximately 97% seen once. Input material: naive CD4+ T cells sorted from blood. The subset here: CD45RA+ positively selected. The rearrangement joins TRBV19 to TRBJ2-5; maybe TRBD2 (6 bases). This receptor was obtained from a woman in her thirties in good health. CDR3 region: CASASSGRETQYF. CDR3 nucleotide sequence: TGTGCCAGTGCGTCGTCGGGGAGGGAGACCCAGTACTTC.